This T cell receptor (beta chain) was profiled in a study of T cells in Graves' hyperthyroidism and ophthalmopathy. Overall study findings and caveats: Appearing also in blood were most of the thyroid clonotypes expanded above 0.001. Ophthalmopathy was identified by the model a median around 6.9 months ahead of onset.

Amplified TCR beta CDR3 regions derived from RNA transcripts. The HTBI set primed first-round TCR CDR3 RT-PCR. TCRdb used MiXCR to reprocess the multiplex PCR reads, holding one entry per CDR3 protein. The sample includes 480,000 or so distinct CDR3 sequences, under 15% of them seen just once. This clonotype has a count of ten or more. The antigen remains undetermined. The study defined stable Graves' hyperthyroidism as no ophthalmopathy progression within 18 months. Patients were aged 18 to 65, had disease duration under 2 months, and had newly diagnosed hyperthyroidism. Germline V CDR1 and CDR2: LNHDA, SQIVND (reference sequence). Deletions cut 3 bases from V and 5 bases from J, with 13 bases between. This CDR3 is built from 15 residues.

The receptor comes from a young woman with Graves' hyperthyroidism. The chain uses TRBV19 and TRBJ1-4; no firm D call. Material: blood. The CDR3 sequence: CASSIVLDGNEKLFF. DNA of the CDR3: TGTGCCAGTAGTATTGTTCTAGACGGGAATGAAAAACTGTTTTTT.